The subject of this entry is one TCR beta chain. Relative to the germline gene, one junction end is altered; a read error may explain this. The germline V gene has CDR1 SGHAT and CDR2 FQNNGV. This CDR3 contains 13 residues. This sample's RNA came from whole unsorted tissue. The record originates from a study of tumor and adjacent non-tumor tissue in lung cancer. Study-level information: Histology: 12 adenocarcinoma, a couple of squamous cell carcinoma, 1 small cell lung cancer.

Three rounds of nested PCR, following a modified ARM-PCR protocol, produced the TCRbeta library. Using its own MiXCR run on the multiplex PCR reads, TCRdb lists one record per CDR3 protein. The repertoire holds approximately 110,000 distinct CDR3 sequences, roughly 80% seen once, with 30% to 45% in the top ten. Sequences were obtained from lung tumor tissue. This TCR derives from a woman aged 60-75 years with non-small cell lung cancer. The chain recombines TRBV11-2 with TRBJ1-5, with TRBD1 matching 9 bases. CDR3 nucleotides: TGTGCCAGCACCCAGGACAGGGGTCAACCCCAACATTTT. It encodes CASTQDRGQPQHF.